One T cell receptor (beta chain) is described in this entry. The data are from a study of blood T cell repertoires in COVID-19. About the study: The origin of the acute and convalescent COVID-19 samples was the United States, Italy and Spain. Sources were T cells, B-cell-depleted T cells, or PBMCs; the material itself was cDNA or gDNA.

As handled by the study authors: Using reference gene primer amplification, nucleated cell counts were estimated. Measured with immunoSEQ multiplex PCR; TCRdb has only the in-frame clones, and not every one. The V and J calls and the clone size are those of that table, but D and trimming were determined from the DNA. The sample has around 28,000 clones, roughly nine tenths seen once; the top ten hold approximately 49%. Per germline, CDR1 SNHLY and CDR2 FYNNEI. The CDR3 runs to 12 residues. Trimming at V came to 5 bases and at J to 3 bases, leaving 1 base not matched to a gene. The TCR originated in a human donor with acute or convalescent COVID-19. The donor label of this sample is uncertain. The chain links TRBV2 to TRBJ2-7; 7 nucleotides agree with TRBD1. The sequencing input was peripheral blood. CDR3 region: CASSRQGYEQYF. CDR3 nucleotide sequence: TGTGCCAGCAGTCGACAGGGCTACGAGCAGTACTTC.